These 26 T cell receptor beta chains came from one sample sequenced in a study of chronic HIV infection and antiretroviral therapy. In TCRdb, the 5' RACE reads were re-called with MiXCR into one record per CDR3 protein. The repertoire holds roughly 48,000 distinct CDR3 sequences, with approximately 19% as singletons. The source material was peripheral blood. Receptors originate from an adult who had HIV and had not received antiretroviral therapy, or was an uninfected healthy control (not recorded which).

A few counts support this clonotype. The chain links TRBV21-1 to TRBJ2-7; TRBD1 is the table's D call and was not checked against the DNA. TRBV21-1 is assigned pseudogene status. This CDR3 is 14 amino acids long. The CDR3, as DNA: TGTGCCAGCAGTTACACAGGGACCCCCAACGAGCAGTACTTC. Amino acids: CASSYTGTPNEQYF.

The chain employs TRBV7-2 and TRBJ1-1; no clear D gene. Germline values: CDR1 SGHTA, CDR2 FQGNSA. Trimming removed 2 bases from V and 1 base from J, with 11 bases in between. This CDR3 has 15 residues. CDR3 sequence (DNA): TGTGCCAGCAGCTTATACCAGGTCCGGAACACTGAAGCTTTCTTT. Translated: CASSLYQVRNTEAFF.

The chain combines TRBV5-1 with TRBJ2-4, with a possible D match to TRBD2 (5 bases). CDR3 length: 13 residues. In germline, CDR1 is SGHRS, CDR2 YFSETQ. The V end was cut by 2 bases, the J end by 7 bases, with 10 bases between. CDR3 sequence (DNA): TGCGCCAGCAGCTTTGTGGGAGAGAACATTCAGTACTTC. As protein: CASSFVGENIQYF.

In DNA, the CDR3 is TGTGCCAGCAGTGGACATGACATAAGGGGGGAGACCCAGTACTTC. Translation gives CASSGHDIRGETQYF. The V gene is TRBV28, the J gene TRBJ2-5; TRBD1 might be the D (6 bases). The V gene's germline CDR1 is MDHEN and CDR2 SYDVKM. The V and J ends lost 5 bases and 5 bases respectively, with 18 bases between them. This CDR3 contains 15 residues.

The chain joins TRBV5-6 to TRBJ2-2, with a tentative D call TRBD1 (5 bases). The CDR3 runs 15 residues. Trimming took 0 bases from V and 4 from J, leaving 10 bases between them. CDR1 is SGHDT and CDR2 is YYEEEE in the germline V gene. The CDR3 region is CASSLAGHVTGELFF. The CDR3 region has the DNA TGTGCCAGCAGCTTGGCAGGGCATGTCACCGGGGAGCTGTTTTTT. The variable domain in full, with the rest retrieved from reference TRBV5-6 and TRBJ2-2, is DAGVTQSPTHLIKTRGQQVTLRCSPKSGHDTVSWYQQALGQGPQFIFQYYEEEERQRGNFPDRFSGHQFPNYSSELNVNALLLGDSALYLCASSLAGHVTGELFFGEGSRLTVL.

This clonotype was counted between two and nine times. The chain couples TRBV4-1 to TRBJ1-2; D is uncertain. The V gene's germline CDR1 is MGHRA and CDR2 YSYEKL. Trimming removed 1 base at V and 2 bases at J, with 11 bases between. The CDR3 contains 15 residues. Written as DNA, the CDR3 is TGCGCCAGCAGCCAAGTTGGGGAAAGAAACTATGGCTACACCTTC. This codes for CASSQVGERNYGYTF.

This clonotype was observed a few times. This chain joins TRBV28 and TRBJ1-1; D unclear. The CDR3 sequence is 14 residues long. Germline CDR1 reads MDHEN; CDR2 reads SYDVKM. The V gene lost 8 bases and the J gene lost 7 bases, with 20 bases spanning the gap. This CDR3 reads CASELFPSKGEAFF. CDR3 bases: TGTGCCAGCGAACTTTTCCCCTCAAAGGGTGAAGCTTTCTTT.

The DNA of the CDR3 is TGTGCCAGCAAGGCTAGTTGGCAGCAGGAGACCCAGTACTTC. Translated: CASKASWQQETQYF. The chain carries TRBV2 and TRBJ2-5; D gene ambiguous. CDR3 length equals 14 residues. Germline V gene data show CDR1 as SNHLY and CDR2 as FYNNEI. Trimming left V 7 bases short and J 5 bases short, with 17 bases between.

This chain uses TRBV28 with TRBJ2-7, with TRBD2 identical over 7 bases. The ends lost 8 bases at V and 1 base at J; junction bases unmatched: 14. There are 16 residues in the CDR3. CDR1 is MDHEN, CDR2 SYDVKM, per germline. The CDR3 loop is CASYSIWGGKSYEQYF. The CDR3 nucleotides are TGTGCCAGCTACAGTATCTGGGGGGGGAAGTCCTACGAGCAGTACTTC.

The chain carries TRBV4-1 and TRBJ2-7; D not resolved. Trimming pared 4 bases from V and 4 bases from J, leaving 8 bases between. Germline V CDR1 and CDR2: MGHRA, YSYEKL. The CDR3 is 12 residues long. CDR3 sequence reads: CASSPDGYEQYF. For the CDR3, the DNA is TGCGCCAGCAGCCCGGACGGTTACGAGCAGTACTTC.

This clonotype was seen a handful of times. V and J are TRBV5-6 and TRBJ1-1; possibly TRBD1 for D (5 bases). Germline V CDR1 and CDR2: SGHDT, YYEEEE. The ends were cut back, 4 bases at V and 0 bases at J, with 10 bases in the middle. The CDR3 totals 14 residues. The CDR3, as DNA: TGTGCCAGCAGCCCCCGACAGATGAACACTGAAGCTTTCTTT. This encodes CASSPRQMNTEAFF.

This clonotype occurred a few times. The chain combines TRBV6-6 with TRBJ2-1, with 7 bases matching TRBD2. Germline CDR1 MNHNY, CDR2 SVGAGI (reference sequence). V gave up 6 bases and J gave up 9 bases; unmatched junction bases: 11. The CDR3 covers 14 residues. The CDR3 spells CASSQAGIQFEQFF. CDR3 coding DNA: TGTGCCAGCAGCCAAGCGGGAATACAGTTTGAGCAGTTCTTC.

The chain couples TRBV29-1 to TRBJ2-1; D is possibly TRBD2 (5 bases). The germline gives CDR1 SQVTM, CDR2 ANQGSEA. The CDR3 is 14 amino acids. V was pared by 8 bases and J by 1 base, with 15 bases between. The CDR3 sequence: CSTGKQKSYNEQFF. In DNA form, the CDR3 reads TGCAGCACGGGGAAGCAGAAGTCCTACAATGAGCAGTTCTTC.

The chain carries TRBV20-1 and TRBJ2-1, with D possibly TRBD1 on 6 matching bases. Germline-derived CDR1 and CDR2 are DFQATT and SNEGSKA (reference sequence). This CDR3 is built from 13 residues. V lost 6 bases and J lost 6, with 15 bases in between. The CDR3 is CSARQVNTNEQFF. The CDR3 bases are TGCAGTGCGAGACAGGTGAATACCAATGAGCAGTTCTTC.

This clonotype has only a few counts. The rearrangement joins TRBV5-1 to TRBJ2-3; D gene ambiguous. The CDR3 length is 13 residues. Germline V lookup: CDR1 SGHRS, CDR2 YFSETQ. V was trimmed by 0 bases and J by 2 bases, leaving 4 bases between them. The CDR3 protein is CASSLDNTDTQYF. The DNA for the CDR3 is TGCGCCAGCAGCTTGGACAACACAGATACGCAGTATTTT.

This clonotype has more than one count but fewer than ten. V gene TRBV27 combines with J gene TRBJ1-2; tentative D call: TRBD1 (5 bases). Trimming left V 7 bases short and J 8 bases short, with 20 bases between. The CDR3 totals 14 residues. Germline CDR1 is MNHEY and CDR2 is SMNVEV (reference sequence). In DNA, the CDR3 is TGTGCCAGCACCCCGGCGGTTGGGGGGGTCGGCTACACCTTC. Encoded protein: CASTPAVGGVGYTF.

The sample holds a few counts of this clonotype. The chain links TRBV5-4 to TRBJ2-5; D is perhaps TRBD2 (6 bases). The CDR3 consists of 14 residues. Per the germline V gene, CDR1 is SGHNT and CDR2 is YYREEE (reference sequence). Trimming removed 4 bases at V and 2 bases at J, with 12 bases between. The CDR3 reads CASSPGLKQETQYF. In nucleotides, the CDR3 is TGTGCCAGCAGCCCGGGACTGAAACAAGAGACCCAGTACTTC.

This clonotype was seen a few times. Compared with germline, one end of the junction differs, possibly owing to a read error. The chain combines TRBV20-1 with TRBJ2-3, with a weak D call TRBD2 (7 bases). The V gene's germline CDR1 is DFQATT and CDR2 SNEGSKA (reference sequence). The CDR3 has 12 residues. The CDR3 DNA reads as TGCAGTGCTAGTCGAGGGTTCGGGGGGCCGGGGTTT. Its protein product is CSASRGFGGPGF.

This clonotype was seen more than once but under ten times. This chain uses TRBV4-1 with TRBJ1-6; D call uncertain. V lost 4 bases and J lost 7, with 5 bases in between. The CDR3 runs to 12 residues. Germline CDR1 is MGHRA and CDR2 is YSYEKL. CDR3 nucleotide sequence: TGCGCCAGCAGCCGCCCGAATTCACCCCTCCACTTT. It translates to CASSRPNSPLHF.

This clonotype occurred a few times. The J gene is TRBJ1-1, the V gene TRBV28, with a tentative D call TRBD1 (5 bases). The CDR3 contains 14 residues. V lost 7 bases to trimming and J lost 4 bases, with 16 bases between them. Per the germline V gene, CDR1 is MDHEN and CDR2 is SYDVKM. The CDR3 DNA reads TGTGCCAGCACCCCATGGGGGGAGGGCACTGAAGCTTTCTTT. The encoded protein is CASTPWGEGTEAFF.

This clonotype was recorded a few times. This chain uses TRBV18 with TRBJ2-7; TRBD1 is a possible D gene (5 bases). CDR1 and CDR2 from the germline V gene are KGHSH and LQKENI. The CDR3 consists of 13 residues. The V end was cut by 3 bases, the J end by 3 bases, with 9 bases between. Here the CDR3 reads CASSPRQGYEQYF. Written as DNA, the CDR3 is TGTGCCAGCTCACCGAGGCAGGGCTACGAGCAGTACTTC. Full variable domain (missing parts from reference TRBV18 and TRBJ2-7): NAGVMQNPRHLVRRRGQEARLRCSPMKGHSHVYWYRQLPEEGLKFMVYLQKENIIDESGMPKERFSAEFPKEGPSILRIQQVVRGDSAAYFCASSPRQGYEQYFGPGTRLTVT.

This clonotype was counted between two and nine times. The chain carries TRBV6-5 and TRBJ2-1; D is uncertain. Germline V CDR1 and CDR2: MNHEY, SVGAGI. CDR3 length: 15 residues. The V gene lost 2 bases and the J gene lost 5 bases, with 13 bases spanning the gap. The DNA for the CDR3 is TGTGCCAGCAGTTACGAAGGGTCCGCGGACAATGAGCAGTTCTTC. It encodes CASSYEGSADNEQFF.

This chain connects TRBV28 to TRBJ1-6; D remains unclear. The CDR3 is made up of 14 amino acids. Trimming took 4 bases from V and 7 from J, leaving 11 bases between them. Germline loops: CDR1 MDHEN, CDR2 SYDVKM. CDR3 region: CASSSPRPNSPLHF. As DNA, the CDR3 is TGTGCCAGCAGTTCTCCCCGCCCGAATTCACCCCTCCACTTT. The whole variable domain, remainder taken from reference TRBV28 and TRBJ1-6, is DVKVTQSSRYLVKRTGEKVFLECVQDMDHENMFWYRQDPGLGLRLIYFSYDVKMKEKGDIPEGYSVSREKKERFSLILESASTNQTSMYLCASSSPRPNSPLHFGNGTRLTVT.

This rearrangement joins TRBV6-5 to TRBJ2-2; D may be TRBD1 (7 bases). The CDR3 covers 16 residues. Trimming pared 6 bases from V and 6 bases from J, leaving 20 bases between. Germline values: CDR1 MNHEY, CDR2 SVGAGI. CDR3 amino acids: CASSRKTGRMPGELFF. In nucleotides, the CDR3 is TGTGCCAGCAGCCGAAAGACAGGGAGGATGCCCGGGGAGCTGTTTTTT.

The chain carries TRBV5-5 and TRBJ2-1, with TRBD2 matching over 7 bases. After removal of 2 bases from V and 6 bases from J, the junction contained 2 bases not matched to a gene. This CDR3 region has 13 residues. Germline lookup yields CDR1 SGHKS and CDR2 YYEKEE (reference sequence). The CDR3 DNA reads TGTGCCAGCAGCTTAAGCGGGGCCAATGAGCAGTTCTTC. Residues: CASSLSGANEQFF.

This clonotype was detected a few times. The chain joins TRBV23-1 to TRBJ2-3; 7 nucleotides agree with TRBD1. TRBV23-1 is marked as an open reading frame, function uncertain. CDR3 length: 15 residues. Losses at the gene ends were 8 bases for V and 4 bases for J; bases not matched to a gene: 12. CDR3 sequence (DNA): TGCGCCAGCGGAACAGGGGATGACCCGGCAGATACGCAGTATTTT. Translation: CASGTGDDPADTQYF.